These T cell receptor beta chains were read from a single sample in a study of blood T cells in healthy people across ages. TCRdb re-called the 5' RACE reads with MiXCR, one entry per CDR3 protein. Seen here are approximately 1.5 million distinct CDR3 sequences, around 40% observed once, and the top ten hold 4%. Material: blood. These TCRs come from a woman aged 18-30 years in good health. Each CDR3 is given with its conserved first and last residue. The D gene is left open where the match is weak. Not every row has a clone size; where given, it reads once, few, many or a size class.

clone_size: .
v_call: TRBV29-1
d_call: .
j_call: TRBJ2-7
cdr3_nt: TGCAGCGTTGAAGGGGAATACGAGCAGTACTTC
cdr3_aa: CSVEGEYEQYF

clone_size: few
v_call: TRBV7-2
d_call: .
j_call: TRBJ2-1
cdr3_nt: TGTGCCAGCAGCTTACTACACTCCTACAATGAGCAGTTCTTC
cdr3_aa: CASSLLHSYNEQFF

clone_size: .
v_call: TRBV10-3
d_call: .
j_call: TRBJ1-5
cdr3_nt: TGTGCCATCAGTGACGGGGGGGATGGCAATCAGCCCCAGCATTTT
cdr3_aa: CAISDGGDGNQPQHF

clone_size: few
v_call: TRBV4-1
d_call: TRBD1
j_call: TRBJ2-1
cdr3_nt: TGCGCCAGCAGCCAAAAGCAGGGGGCCAATGAGCAGTTCTTC
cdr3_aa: CASSQKQGANEQFF

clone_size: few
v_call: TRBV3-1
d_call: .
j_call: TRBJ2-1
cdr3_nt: TGTGCCAGCAGCCAGGGGTCCACGGAGCAGTTCTTC
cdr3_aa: CASSQGSTEQFF

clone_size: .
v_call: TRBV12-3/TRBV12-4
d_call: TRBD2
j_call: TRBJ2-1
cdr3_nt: TGTGCCAGCAGTTTGTTGGGGACTACCAATGAGCAGTTCTTC
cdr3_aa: CASSLLGTTNEQFF

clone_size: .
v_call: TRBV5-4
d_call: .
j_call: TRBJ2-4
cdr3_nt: TGTGCCAGCAGTCCTGGTTTTCTCCGGGACAACAAAAACATTCAGTACTTC
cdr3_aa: CASSPGFLRDNKNIQYF

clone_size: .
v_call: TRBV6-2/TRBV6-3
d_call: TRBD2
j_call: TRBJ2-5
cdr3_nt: TGTGCCAGCAAGGAGCTAGCGGGGATTCTGGAGACCCAGTACTTC
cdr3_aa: CASKELAGILETQYF

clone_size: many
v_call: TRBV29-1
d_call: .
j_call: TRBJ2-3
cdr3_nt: TGCAGCGTTGGACCCATAGGCTTCACAGATACGCAGTATTTT
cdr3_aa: CSVGPIGFTDTQYF

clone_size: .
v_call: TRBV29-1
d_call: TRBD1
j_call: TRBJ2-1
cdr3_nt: TGCAACGTTAAAACAGGGGACTACAATGAGCAGTTCTTC
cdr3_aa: CNVKTGDYNEQFF

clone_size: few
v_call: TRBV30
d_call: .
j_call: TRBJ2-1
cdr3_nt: TGTGCCTGGAGTGTTCTGGGGGGGGGCCTCGATGAGCAGTTCTTC
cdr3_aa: CAWSVLGGGLDEQFF

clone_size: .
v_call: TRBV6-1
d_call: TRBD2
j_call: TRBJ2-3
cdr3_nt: TGTGCCAGCAGGGAAGCGGGACTCGCAAATACGCAGTATTTT
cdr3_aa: CASREAGLANTQYF

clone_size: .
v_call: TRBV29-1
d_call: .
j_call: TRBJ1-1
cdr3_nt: TGCAGCGTTGAGCAGTTGAACACTGAAGCTTTCTTT
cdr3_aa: CSVEQLNTEAFF

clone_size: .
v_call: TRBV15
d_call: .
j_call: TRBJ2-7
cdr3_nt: TGTGCCACCAGCAGAGATTCAGGGAGCGAGCAGTACTTC
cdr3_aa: CATSRDSGSEQYF

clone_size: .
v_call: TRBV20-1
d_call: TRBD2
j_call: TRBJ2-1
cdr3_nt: TGCAGTGCGAATCGACCCGGGAGGAAATATTACAATGAGCAGTTCTTC
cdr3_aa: CSANRPGRKYYNEQFF

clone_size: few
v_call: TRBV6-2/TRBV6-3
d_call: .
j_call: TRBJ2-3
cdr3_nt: TGTGCCAGCAGTTACAGCTGGCCCAGCCAGACAGATACGCAGTATTTT
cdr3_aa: CASSYSWPSQTDTQYF

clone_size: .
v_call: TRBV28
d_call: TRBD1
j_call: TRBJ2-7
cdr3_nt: TGTGCCAGCAGTTTGTACCTCCAGGGACAGAGCCACGAGCAGTACTTC
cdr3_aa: CASSLYLQGQSHEQYF

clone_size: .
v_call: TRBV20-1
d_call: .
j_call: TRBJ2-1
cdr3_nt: TGCAGTGCTAGAGGCTACGGGAGTGATGAGCAGTTCTTC
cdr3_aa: CSARGYGSDEQFF

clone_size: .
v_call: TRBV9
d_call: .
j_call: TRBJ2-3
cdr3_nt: TGTGCCAGCAGCGCCTCCCCCAATCCAGATACGCAGTATTTT
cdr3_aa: CASSASPNPDTQYF

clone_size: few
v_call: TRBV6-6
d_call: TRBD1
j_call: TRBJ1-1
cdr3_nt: TGTGCCAGCAGTGATTCGGGACAGTCTGAAGCTTTCTTT
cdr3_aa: CASSDSGQSEAFF

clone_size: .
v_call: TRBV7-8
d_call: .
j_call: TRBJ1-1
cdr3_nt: TGTGCCAGCAGCTTAGACCAGGGAATCAACACTGAAGCTTTCTTT
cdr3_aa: CASSLDQGINTEAFF

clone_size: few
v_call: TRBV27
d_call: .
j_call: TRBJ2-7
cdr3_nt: TGTGCCAGCAGACTCCTCTGGGACCGACCCTACGAGCAGTACTTC
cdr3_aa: CASRLLWDRPYEQYF

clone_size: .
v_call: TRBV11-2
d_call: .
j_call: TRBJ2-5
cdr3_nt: TGTGCCAGCAGCTTAGACCCGGAAGTGGGGTACTTC
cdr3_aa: CASSLDPEVGYF

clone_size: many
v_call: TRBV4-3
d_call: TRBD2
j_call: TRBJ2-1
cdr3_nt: TGCGCCAGCAGCCAAGAAGCAGCGGGAGGGCCAAAGTTCTTC
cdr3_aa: CASSQEAAGGPKFF

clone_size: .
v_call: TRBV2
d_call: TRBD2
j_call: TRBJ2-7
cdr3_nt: TGTGCCAGCGGGGGGACTAGTTCTGAGGCCCAGTACTTC
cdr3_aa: CASGGTSSEAQYF

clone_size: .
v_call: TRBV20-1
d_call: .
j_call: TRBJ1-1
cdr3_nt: TGCAGTGCCCGGATGCGGAATCAGAACACTGAAGCTTTCTTT
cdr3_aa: CSARMRNQNTEAFF

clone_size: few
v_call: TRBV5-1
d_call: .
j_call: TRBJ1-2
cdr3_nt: TGCGCCAGCAGCTTGGATAGAGATAACTATGGCTACACCTTC
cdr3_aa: CASSLDRDNYGYTF

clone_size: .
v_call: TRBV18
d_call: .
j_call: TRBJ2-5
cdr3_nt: TGTGCCAGCTCACCGAGGAGAACAGAGACCCAGTACTTC
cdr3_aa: CASSPRRTETQYF

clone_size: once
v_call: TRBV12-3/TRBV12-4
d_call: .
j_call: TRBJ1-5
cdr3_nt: TGTGCCAGCAGTCAAACTAGGGGGTGGAGCAATCAGCCCCAGCATTTT
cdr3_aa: CASSQTRGWSNQPQHF

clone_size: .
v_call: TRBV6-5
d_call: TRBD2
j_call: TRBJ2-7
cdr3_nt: TGTGCCAGCAGGTCTAGCGGGGGCTCCTACAATGAGCAGTACTTC
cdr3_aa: CASRSSGGSYNEQYF

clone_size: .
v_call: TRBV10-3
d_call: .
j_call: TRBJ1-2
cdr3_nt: TGTGCCATCAGTGACGGAGGGTTGTATGGCTACACCTTC
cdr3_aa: CAISDGGLYGYTF

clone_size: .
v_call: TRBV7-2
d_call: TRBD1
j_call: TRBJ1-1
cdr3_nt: TGTGCCAGCAGCAGTAGAGGGGGCGGGGGCACTGAAGCTTTCTTT
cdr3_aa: CASSSRGGGGTEAFF

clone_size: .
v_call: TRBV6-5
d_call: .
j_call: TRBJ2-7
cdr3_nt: TGTGCCAGCAGTTACAGGCACGGGTCCTACGAGCAGTACTTC
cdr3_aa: CASSYRHGSYEQYF

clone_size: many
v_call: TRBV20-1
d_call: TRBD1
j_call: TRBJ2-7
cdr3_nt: TGCAGTGCTAGAGCCGACAGGGGGGAGGGCTACGAGCAGTACTTC
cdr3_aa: CSARADRGEGYEQYF

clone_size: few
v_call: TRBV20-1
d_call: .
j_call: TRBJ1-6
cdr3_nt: TGCAGTGCTAGAGATAGGATCGTGGGGACGTATAATTCACCCCTCCACTTT
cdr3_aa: CSARDRIVGTYNSPLHF

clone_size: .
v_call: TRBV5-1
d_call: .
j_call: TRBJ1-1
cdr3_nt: TGCGCCAGCAGCGAAGTTTCAGAAACTGAAGCTTTCTTT
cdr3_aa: CASSEVSETEAFF

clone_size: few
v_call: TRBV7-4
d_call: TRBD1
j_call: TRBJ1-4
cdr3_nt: TGTGCCAGCAGCTTGACGGACAGGGTACACTGTGATGAAAAACTGTTTTTT
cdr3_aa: CASSLTDRVHCDEKLFF

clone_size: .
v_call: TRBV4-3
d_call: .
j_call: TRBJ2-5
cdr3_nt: TGCGCCAGCAGCCAAGATCGCGTCAAAGAGACCCAGTACTTC
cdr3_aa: CASSQDRVKETQYF

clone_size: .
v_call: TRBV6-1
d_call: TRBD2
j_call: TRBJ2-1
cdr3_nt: TGCGCCAGCAGCCCACTAGCGGGCCTGTACAATGAGCAGTTCTTC
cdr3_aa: CASSPLAGLYNEQFF

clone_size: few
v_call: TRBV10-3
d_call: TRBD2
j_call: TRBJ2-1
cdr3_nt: TGTGCCATCAGTGACCCCGGGACTACTCTACCCGGGCAGTTCTTC
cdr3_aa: CAISDPGTTLPGQFF